This T cell receptor beta chain is from a study of blood T cell repertoires in COVID-19. Study overall: The samples span acute and convalescent COVID-19 from the United States, Italy and Spain. PBMCs, B-cell-depleted T cells, or T cells were the source of the cDNA or gDNA that made up the material.

One Seattle source followed patients from active infection through their disease course. In the authors' workflow: It was from reference gene primer amplification that nucleated cell counts were estimated. Clones were read by immunoSEQ multiplex PCR, and TCRdb kept only the in-frame ones, dropping some. That table is the source of V, J and clone size, and D and trimming were worked out from the DNA. The table lists about 120,000 clones, nearly 90% of them singletons. Germline-derived CDR1 and CDR2 are MGHDK and SYGVNS. V was pared by 0 bases and J by 4 bases, with 15 bases between. The CDR3 has 16 amino acids.

Material for sequencing was peripheral blood. This TCR came from a woman between 55 and 75 years old with COVID-19, enrolled during active disease. V and J are TRBV25-1 and TRBJ1-2; D possibly corresponds to TRBD1 (6 bases). The CDR3 DNA reads as TGTGCCAGCAGTGAATACCTCGCTACAGGGACCTATGGCTACACCTTC. Protein: CASSEYLATGTYGYTF.